These T cell receptor beta chains were read from a single sample in a study of blood T cells in healthy people across ages. TCRdb reprocessed the 5' RACE reads with MiXCR, giving one entry per CDR3 protein. The table includes 1.5 million to 2 million distinct CDR3 sequences, 49% detected once. Sequences were obtained from blood. These receptors were obtained from a woman aged 40 to 49 in good health. CDR3s include the opening cysteine and the closing phenylalanine or tryptophan. Fields, in order: J gene, clone size, V gene, D gene, CDR3 DNA, CDR3 protein. The D gene is left open where the match is weak. Expanded clones are given a class, and other clones once, few, many or no size at all.

TRBJ2-3 | - | TRBV12-5 | - | TGTGCTAGTGGTTTGGGATCGGAGCAGGATACGCAGTATTTT | CASGLGSEQDTQYF
TRBJ2-3 | - | TRBV20-1 | - | TGCAGTGCTAGAGACTACAGGGACGACACAGATACGCAGTATTTT | CSARDYRDDTDTQYF
TRBJ1-2 | - | TRBV11-2 | TRBD1 | TGTGCCAGCAGCTTAGTCGCGTCGGGACAGGGGGACTTCTATGGCTACACCTTC | CASSLVASGQGDFYGYTF
TRBJ2-7 | few | TRBV9 | - | TGTGCCAGCAGCGTAGGTATCCCGCACTCCTACGAGCAGTACTTC | CASSVGIPHSYEQYF
TRBJ2-1 | - | TRBV6-4 | TRBD1 | TGTGCCAGCAGTAGGACAGGGGGCTCGGATGAGCAGTTCTTC | CASSRTGGSDEQFF
TRBJ2-1 | few | TRBV12-3/TRBV12-4 | - | TGTGCCAGCTTATTTGCCGGGACCGTGGTCGGGGGTGAGCAGTTCTTC | CASLFAGTVVGGEQFF
TRBJ1-2 | few | TRBV10-3 | - | TGTGCCATCAGCGACGGAAACAGCTATGGCTACACCTTC | CAISDGNSYGYTF
TRBJ2-7 | few | TRBV5-1 | - | TGCGCCAGCAGCTTGATAGAGGGGGGCGTAGCCTACGAGCAGTACTTC | CASSLIEGGVAYEQYF
TRBJ2-1 | once | TRBV7-9 | - | TGTGCCAGCAGCCGTCTCCGGGGGGCTGAAGGCAATGAGCAGTTCTTC | CASSRLRGAEGNEQFF
TRBJ2-3 | - | TRBV4-1 | - | TGCGCCAGCAGCCAAGAGGTGCCGAGCACAGATACGCAGTATTTT | CASSQEVPSTDTQYF